This note documents a single TCR beta chain sequence. The CDR3 is 12 residues long. The ends lost 8 bases at V and 7 bases at J; junction bases unmatched: 2. Per the germline V gene, CDR1 is ENHRY and CDR2 is SYGVKD. Assay used: immunoSEQ multiplex PCR; TCRdb lists only in-frame clones, some missing. The top ten clones hold approximately 13% of a sample with tens of thousands of clones, roughly 86% of them seen once. The entry originates in a study of T cell changes during pregnancy in multiple sclerosis. The sample was CD8+ T cells from peripheral blood mononuclear cells, taken in the first trimester of pregnancy. This chain links TRBV10-3 with TRBJ1-6, with TRBD1 matching 7 bases. This clonotype was sampled from a female donor in good health, enrolled as a control in a pregnancy study. The CDR3 protein is CAISRGNSPLHF. CDR3 sequence (DNA): TGTGCCATCTCCAGGGGGAATTCACCCCTCCACTTT.